These 17 T cell receptor beta chains came from one sample sequenced in a study of T cell responses to AZD1222 COVID-19 vaccine. Data came from immunoSEQ multiplex PCR; TCRdb stores just in-frame clones and leaves some out. The sample includes under 200,000 clones, approximately 95% of them seen just once. This material consisted of peripheral blood, taken on day 0 of AZD1222 vaccination. The receptor source for this set is an adult in good health.

The V and J genes are TRBV12-3 or TRBV12-4 and TRBJ2-1, with D perhaps matching TRBD1 (6 bases). The V end lost 2 bases, the J end lost 9 bases, and 8 bases lay between the germline ends. The CDR3 contains 12 residues. In nucleotides, the CDR3 is TGTGCCAGCAGTTTAAGCAGGGGTGAGCAGTTCTTC. This codes for CASSLSRGEQFF.

The J gene is TRBJ1-5, the V gene TRBV5-4; no firm D call. This CDR3 is built from 15 residues. Germline V gene data show CDR1 as SGHNT and CDR2 as YYREEE (reference sequence). Deletions cut 4 bases from V and 2 bases from J, with 13 bases between. In DNA form, the CDR3 reads TGTGCCAGCAGCACCGGGGTAGGAGGCAATCAGCCCCAGCATTTT. Residues: CASSTGVGGNQPQHF.

This clone was observed once. V is TRBV29-1 and J is TRBJ1-2, with D perhaps TRBD1 (5 bases). Between the trimmed V and J ends, which lost 4 bases and 2 bases, there was a span of 11 bases. Germline CDR1 is SQVTM and CDR2 is ANQGSEA. The CDR3 is made up of 13 amino acids. The CDR3 sequence: CSVGGTVNYGYTF. The CDR3 coding sequence is TGCAGCGTTGGGGGGACGGTGAACTATGGCTACACCTTC.

This sequence joins TRBV4-1 and TRBJ2-1; maybe TRBD1 (6 bases). Germline V gene sequence: CDR1 MGHRA, CDR2 YSYEKL. This CDR3 is built from 15 residues. V was cut by 5 bases and J by 5 bases, with 16 bases left in between. DNA for the CDR3: TGCGCCAGCAGCGCAGCCAGGGGATTAGACAATGAGCAGTTCTTC. Amino acid sequence: CASSAARGLDNEQFF.

This clone was seen only once. This chain connects TRBV3-1 (or the pseudogene TRBV3-2) to TRBJ1-2; maybe TRBD1 (6 bases). This CDR3 spans 14 amino acids. Between the trimmed V and J ends, which lost 6 bases and 2 bases, there was a span of 13 bases. Germline CDR1 reads LGHDT; CDR2 reads YNNKEL (reference sequence). The CDR3 coding sequence is TGTGCCAGCAGGAATGGGACAATCAACTATGGCTACACCTTC. Translation: CASRNGTINYGYTF.

Only one count was recorded for this clone. V usage is TRBV5-5 and J usage is TRBJ2-7; D unresolved. V lost 2 bases to trimming and J lost 0 bases, with 9 bases between them. The germline V gene has CDR1 SGHKS and CDR2 YYEKEE (reference sequence). This CDR3 spans 14 amino acids. CDR3 DNA: TGTGCCAGCAGCTTACCGACTCTCTCCTACGAGCAGTACTTC. Amino acid sequence: CASSLPTLSYEQYF.

This chain connects TRBV7-9 to TRBJ2-3; no reliable D call. This CDR3 region has 15 residues. In germline, CDR1 is SEHNR, CDR2 FQNEAQ (reference sequence). V was cut by 5 bases and J by 2 bases, with 14 bases left in between. CDR3 bases: TGTGCCAGCAGCATACCGGTCCGACCCACAGATACGCAGTATTTT. The encoded protein is CASSIPVRPTDTQYF. Full variable domain (rest looked up from reference TRBV7-9 and TRBJ2-3): DTGVSQNPRHKITKRGQNVTFRCDPISEHNRLYWYRQTLGQGPEFLTYFQNEAQLEKSRLLSDRFSAERPKGSFSTLEIQRTEQGDSAMYLCASSIPVRPTDTQYFGPGTRLTVL.

For this clone: This same CDR3 is encoded by further DNA sequences in the sample. The chain joins TRBV5-1 to TRBJ1-1; D might be TRBD1 (6 bases). The V gene lost 4 bases and the J gene lost 0 bases, with 10 bases spanning the gap. The V gene's germline CDR1 is SGHRS and CDR2 YFSETQ. CDR3 length: 14 amino acids. The CDR3 coding sequence is TGCGCCAGCAGCCAACAGGGTCTGAACACTGAAGCTTTCTTT. Encoded protein: CASSQQGLNTEAFF.

The gene calls are TRBV7-9 and TRBJ2-3; D is undetermined. This CDR3 has 14 residues. V lost 1 base and J lost 8, with 13 bases in between. Germline assignment: CDR1 SEHNR and CDR2 FQNEAQ (reference sequence). CDR3 nucleotide sequence: TGTGCCAGCAGCTTAGAGGGCAGCTGGGGTACGCAGTATTTT. Residues: CASSLEGSWGTQYF.

The chain recombines TRBV5-1 with TRBJ2-7, with TRBD2 matching over 11 bases. The trim removed 2 bases at V and 3 bases at J, leaving 10 bases unmatched. The CDR3 spans 17 residues. Germline CDR1 reads SGHRS; CDR2 reads YFSETQ. CDR3 nucleotides: TGCGCCAGCAGCTTACCTAGCGGGGGGAATTTTTTCTACGAGCAGTACTTC. Translation gives CASSLPSGGNFFYEQYF.

CDR3 sequence (DNA): TGTGCCAGCAGCCACCACACCCACCTTTTAGCTAACTATGGCTACACCTTC. It translates to CASSHHTHLLANYGYTF. The chain joins TRBV11-3 to TRBJ1-2; D not certain. CDR1 SGHNT and CDR2 YENEEA come from the germline V gene. This CDR3 has 17 residues. V was cut by 5 bases and J by 0 bases, with 19 bases left in between.

The DNA for the CDR3 is TGTGGGACTGGGCAAGGCACAGATACGCAGTATTTT. It is translated as CGTGQGTDTQYF. The J gene is TRBJ2-3, the V gene TRBV18; the D gene is possibly TRBD2 (5 bases). Germline V gene lookup returns CDR1 KGHSH and CDR2 LQKENI. The CDR3 spans 12 residues. The full variable domain, rest sourced from reference TRBV18 and TRBJ2-3, is NAGVMQNPRHLVRRRGQEARLRCSPMKGHSHVYWYRQLPEEGLKFMVYLQKENIIDESGMPKERFSAEFPKEGPSILRIQQVVRGDSAAYFCGTGQGTDTQYFGPGTRLTVL.

This clone was counted a single time. The chain links TRBV19 to TRBJ1-5; 10 nucleotides agree with TRBD1. V lost 7 bases to trimming and J lost 0 bases; unmatched junction nucleotides: 12. Germline V gene data show CDR1 as LNHDA and CDR2 as SQIVND (reference sequence). The CDR3 runs to 18 residues. Written as DNA, the CDR3 is TGTGCCAGTACCCGTGGGACAGGGGACGATTATAGCAATCAGCCCCAGCATTTT. It codes for CASTRGTGDDYSNQPQHF.

The chain carries TRBV6-1 and TRBJ1-1; 8 positions match TRBD1. V dropped 4 bases and J dropped 5; count of bases not matched to a gene: 12. The CDR3 spans 16 residues. Germline V lookup: CDR1 MNHNS, CDR2 SASEGT. The CDR3 sequence is CASSGANRGINTEAFF. The CDR3 bases are TGTGCCAGCAGTGGGGCAAACAGGGGGATAAATACTGAAGCTTTCTTT.

The J gene is TRBJ2-7, the V gene TRBV2; D unresolved. CDR1 and CDR2 from the germline V gene are SNHLY and FYNNEI. Between the trimmed V and J ends, which lost 5 bases and 3 bases, there was a span of 14 bases. This CDR3 comprises 14 residues. The CDR3 DNA follows: TGTGCCAGCAGTCGAAAGGCAGTAGGCTACGAGCAGTACTTC. The encoded protein is CASSRKAVGYEQYF.

This chain joins TRBV6-1 and TRBJ2-1, with 9 nucleotides matching TRBD1. This CDR3 is 16 amino acids long. Germline CDR1 reads MNHNS; CDR2 reads SASEGT. V trimming: 1 base; J trimming: 3 bases; junction bases outside the gene matches: 4. CDR3 protein: CASSEEDRGVYNEQFF. DNA for the CDR3: TGTGCCAGCAGTGAAGAGGACAGGGGAGTCTACAATGAGCAGTTCTTC.

The chain carries TRBV27 and TRBJ2-7, with 7 bases aligning to TRBD2. Trimming took 5 bases from V and 5 from J; bases not matched to a gene: 9. This CDR3 comprises 14 residues. The germline gives CDR1 MNHEY, CDR2 SMNVEV (reference sequence). The CDR3, as DNA: TGTGCCAGCAGTGAACCGGGGGGTACCCACGAGCAGTACTTC. Its translation is CASSEPGGTHEQYF.